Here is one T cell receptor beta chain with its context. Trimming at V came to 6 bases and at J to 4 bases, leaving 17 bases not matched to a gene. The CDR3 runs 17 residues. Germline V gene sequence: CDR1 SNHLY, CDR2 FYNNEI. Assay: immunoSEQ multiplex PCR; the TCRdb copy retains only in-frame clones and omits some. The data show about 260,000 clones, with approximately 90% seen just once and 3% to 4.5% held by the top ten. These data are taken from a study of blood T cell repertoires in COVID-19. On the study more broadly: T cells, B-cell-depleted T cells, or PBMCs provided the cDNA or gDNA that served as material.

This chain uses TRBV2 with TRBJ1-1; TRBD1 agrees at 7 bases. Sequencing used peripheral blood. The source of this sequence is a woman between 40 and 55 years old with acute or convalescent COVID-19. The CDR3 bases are TGTGCCAGCAGCGTCGACAGGGTTGTGTCCGGACGCACTGAAGCTTTCTTT. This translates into CASSVDRVVSGRTEAFF.